This TCR beta chain emerged from a study of cytotoxic CD8 clonotypes in ibrutinib-treated CLL. The study's findings and limits: Clonality, elevated at ibrutinib response, dropped back toward baseline at progression. Measured clonality at baseline was greater than in age-matched healthy donors and tracked with circulating CD8+ T-cell counts.

Only in-frame clones appear in the TCRdb table, and some are missing; sequencing was by immunoSEQ multiplex PCR. The sample lists more than 85,000 clones, about 72% occurring once. Germline CDR1 reads SGHNT; CDR2 reads YYREEE (reference sequence). This CDR3 is built from 15 residues. V was clipped by 3 bases and J by 4 bases; unmatched bases: 3. As regards this clone: Its target is not known.

The clonotype comes from a human donor with chronic lymphocytic leukemia. The sample here was PBMCs, taken after 12 months of ibrutinib treatment. This chain links TRBV5-4 with TRBJ2-6, with 8 bases aligning to TRBD1. The CDR3 coding sequence is TGTGCCAGCAGCTCCAGGGGGCCCGGGGCCAACGTCCTGACTTTC. It is translated as CASSSRGPGANVLTF.